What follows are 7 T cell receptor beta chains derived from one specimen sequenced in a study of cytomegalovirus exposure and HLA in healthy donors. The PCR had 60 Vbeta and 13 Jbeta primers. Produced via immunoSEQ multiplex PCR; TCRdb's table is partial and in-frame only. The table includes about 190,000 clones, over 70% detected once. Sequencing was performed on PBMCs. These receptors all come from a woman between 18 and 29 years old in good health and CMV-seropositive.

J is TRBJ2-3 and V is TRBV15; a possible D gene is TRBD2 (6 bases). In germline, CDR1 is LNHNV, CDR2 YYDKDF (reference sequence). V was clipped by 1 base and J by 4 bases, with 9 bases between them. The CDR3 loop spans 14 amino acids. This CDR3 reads CATSRGGEADTQYF. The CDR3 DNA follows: TGTGCCACCAGCAGAGGAGGGGAGGCAGATACGCAGTATTTT.

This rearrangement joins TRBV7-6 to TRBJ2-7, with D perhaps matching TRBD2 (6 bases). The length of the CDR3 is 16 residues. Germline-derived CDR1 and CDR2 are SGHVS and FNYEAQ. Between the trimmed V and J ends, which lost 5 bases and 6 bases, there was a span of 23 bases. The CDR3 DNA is TGTGCCAGCAGCCCACCTCCCGCGGGAAGCTCGGTCGAGCAGTACTTC. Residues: CASSPPPAGSSVEQYF. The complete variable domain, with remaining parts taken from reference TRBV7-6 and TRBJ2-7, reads GAGVSQSPRYKVTKRGQDVALRCDPISGHVSLYWYRQALGQGPEFLTYFNYEAQQDKSGLPNDRFSAERPEGSISTLTIQRTEQRDSAMYRCASSPPPAGSSVEQYFGPGTRLTVT.

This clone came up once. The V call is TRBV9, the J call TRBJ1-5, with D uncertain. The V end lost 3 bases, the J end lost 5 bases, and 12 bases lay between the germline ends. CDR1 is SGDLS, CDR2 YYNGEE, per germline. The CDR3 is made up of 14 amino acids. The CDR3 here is CASSAGESYQPQHF. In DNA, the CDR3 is TGTGCCAGCAGCGCGGGTGAAAGTTATCAGCCCCAGCATTTT.

The DNA of the CDR3 is TGTGCCAGCAGCCCAATTTTGGAGGAAAATGAAAAACTGTTTTTT. Residues: CASSPILEENEKLFF. The chain carries TRBV28 and TRBJ1-4; D is unclear. The germline gives CDR1 MDHEN, CDR2 SYDVKM. The CDR3 loop spans 15 amino acids. The V end lost 6 bases, the J end lost 5 bases, and 16 bases lay between the germline ends.

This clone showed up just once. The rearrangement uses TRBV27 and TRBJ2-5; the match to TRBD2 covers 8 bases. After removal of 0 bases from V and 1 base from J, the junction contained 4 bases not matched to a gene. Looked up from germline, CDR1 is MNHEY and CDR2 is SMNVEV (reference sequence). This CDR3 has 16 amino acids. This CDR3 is CASSLSSSGGQETQYF. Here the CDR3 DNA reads TGTGCCAGCAGTTTATCGTCCAGCGGGGGCCAAGAGACCCAGTACTTC.

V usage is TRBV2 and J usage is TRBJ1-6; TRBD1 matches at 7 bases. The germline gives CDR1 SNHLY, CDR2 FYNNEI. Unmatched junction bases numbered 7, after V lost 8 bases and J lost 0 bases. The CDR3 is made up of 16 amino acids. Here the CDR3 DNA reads TGTGCCAGCGTGGACAGGCCGAGCTCCTATAATTCACCCCTCCACTTT. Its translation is CASVDRPSSYNSPLHF.

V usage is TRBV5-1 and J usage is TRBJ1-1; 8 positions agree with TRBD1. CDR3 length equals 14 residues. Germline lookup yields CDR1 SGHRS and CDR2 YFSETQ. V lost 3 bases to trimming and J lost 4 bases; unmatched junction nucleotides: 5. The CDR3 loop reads CASSSGQVPTEAFF. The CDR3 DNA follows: TGCGCCAGCAGCTCGGGACAGGTTCCCACTGAAGCTTTCTTT.